This T cell receptor beta chain originates from a study of Ad26.COV2.S vaccination and SARS-CoV-2 variants. Study in general: Donor had been placed in the Ad26.COV2.S arm of the COV1001 trial.

Overall study results and limits: Post-vaccination spike-specific CD8+ and CD4+ T cell responses reportedly had substantial breadth.

A word on this clone: What it binds is unknown.

Treatment specified: around 19 received Ad26.COV2.S at low or high dose, single or two shots; 5 received placebo; per-sample allocation not given. The samples were gathered on day 63 after the first injection of vaccine or placebo. This vaccine is an Ad26 vector that expresses the Wuhan-strain SARS-CoV-2 spike. Profiled with immunoSEQ multiplex PCR; TCRdb holds only in-frame clones, not every one. The profile shows under 400,000 clones, around 90% of them singletons. CDR1 and CDR2 from the germline V gene are GTSNPN and SVGIG (reference sequence). With V trimmed by 8 bases and J by 7 bases, 7 bases remained unmatched. The CDR3 has 11 amino acids.

The sequencing used peripheral blood, collected in a trial of Ad26.COV2.S vaccine versus placebo. The clonotype comes from a person aged 18-65 years who received the Ad26.COV2.S COVID-19 vaccine or a placebo. The rearrangement uses TRBV30 and TRBJ1-1; 7 bases agree with TRBD1. Here the CDR3 DNA reads TGTGCCAGCTACAGGGGTGGTGAAGCTTTCTTT. It encodes CASYRGGEAFF.